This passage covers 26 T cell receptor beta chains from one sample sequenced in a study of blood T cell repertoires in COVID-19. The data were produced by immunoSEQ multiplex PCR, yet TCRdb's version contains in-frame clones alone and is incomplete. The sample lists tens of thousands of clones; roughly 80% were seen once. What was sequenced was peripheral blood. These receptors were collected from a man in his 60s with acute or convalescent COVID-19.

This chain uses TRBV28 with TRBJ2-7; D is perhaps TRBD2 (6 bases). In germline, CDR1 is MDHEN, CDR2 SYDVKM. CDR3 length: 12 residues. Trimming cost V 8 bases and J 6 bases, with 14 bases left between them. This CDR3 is CASHSGGAEQYF. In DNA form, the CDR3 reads TGTGCCAGCCATTCAGGCGGGGCCGAGCAGTACTTC. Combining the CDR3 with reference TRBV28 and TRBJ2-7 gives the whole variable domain DVKVTQSSRYLVKRTGEKVFLECVQDMDHENMFWYRQDPGLGLRLIYFSYDVKMKEKGDIPEGYSVSREKKERFSLILESASTNQTSMYLCASHSGGAEQYFGPGTRLTVT.

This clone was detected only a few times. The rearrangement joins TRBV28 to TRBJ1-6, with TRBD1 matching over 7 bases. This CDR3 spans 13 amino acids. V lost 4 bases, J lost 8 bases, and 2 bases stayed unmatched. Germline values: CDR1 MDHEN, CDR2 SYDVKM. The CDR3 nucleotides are TGTGCCAGCAGTTCGCAGGGGGATTCACCCCTCCACTTT. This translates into CASSSQGDSPLHF.

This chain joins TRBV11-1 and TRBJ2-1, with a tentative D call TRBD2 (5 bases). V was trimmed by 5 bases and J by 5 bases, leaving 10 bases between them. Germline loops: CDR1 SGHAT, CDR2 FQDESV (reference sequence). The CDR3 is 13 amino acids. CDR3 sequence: CASSLNGDNEQFF. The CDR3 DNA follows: TGTGCCAGCAGCCTAAACGGGGACAATGAGCAGTTCTTC.

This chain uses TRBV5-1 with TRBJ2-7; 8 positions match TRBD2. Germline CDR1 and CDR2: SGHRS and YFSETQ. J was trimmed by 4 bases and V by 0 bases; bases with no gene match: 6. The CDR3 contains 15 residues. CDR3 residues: CASSLEAGRAYEQYF. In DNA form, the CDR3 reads TGCGCCAGCAGCTTGGAGGCCGGGAGGGCATACGAGCAGTACTTC.

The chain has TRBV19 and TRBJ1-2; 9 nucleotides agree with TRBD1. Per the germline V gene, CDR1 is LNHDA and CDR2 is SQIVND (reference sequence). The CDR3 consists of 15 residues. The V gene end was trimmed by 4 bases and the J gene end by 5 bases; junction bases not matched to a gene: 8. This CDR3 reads CASSRNSGQGYGYTF. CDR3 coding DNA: TGTGCCAGTAGTAGAAACTCGGGACAGGGATATGGCTACACCTTC.

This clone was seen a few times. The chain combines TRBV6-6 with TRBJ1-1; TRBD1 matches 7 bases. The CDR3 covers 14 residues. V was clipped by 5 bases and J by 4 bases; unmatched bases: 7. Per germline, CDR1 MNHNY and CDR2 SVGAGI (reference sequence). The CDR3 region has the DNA TGTGCCAGCAGTCCTGAGGGGGCGGGCACTGAAGCTTTCTTT. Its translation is CASSPEGAGTEAFF.

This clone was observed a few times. The CDR3 nucleotides read TGCGCCAGCAGCTTGTTAAGCCCCGGGACTTTCTCCTACAATGAGCAGTTCTTC. Protein sequence: CASSLLSPGTFSYNEQFF. This chain uses TRBV5-1 with TRBJ2-1; D may be TRBD2 (6 bases). Germline CDR1 reads SGHRS; CDR2 reads YFSETQ. V was cut by 1 base and J by 0 bases, with 17 bases left in between. There are 18 residues in the CDR3.

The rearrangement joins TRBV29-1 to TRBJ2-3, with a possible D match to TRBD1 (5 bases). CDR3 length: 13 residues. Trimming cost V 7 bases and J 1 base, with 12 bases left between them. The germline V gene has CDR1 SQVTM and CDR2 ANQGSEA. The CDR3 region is CSAVGQGTDTQYF. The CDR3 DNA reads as TGCAGCGCAGTGGGGCAAGGCACAGATACGCAGTATTTT.

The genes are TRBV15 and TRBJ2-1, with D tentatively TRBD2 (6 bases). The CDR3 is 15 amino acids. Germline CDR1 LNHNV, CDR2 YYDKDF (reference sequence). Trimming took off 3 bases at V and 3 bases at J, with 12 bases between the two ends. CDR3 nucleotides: TGTGCCACCAGCAGGGGACGCGGGAACTACAATGAGCAGTTCTTC. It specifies CATSRGRGNYNEQFF. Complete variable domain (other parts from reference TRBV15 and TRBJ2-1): DAMVIQNPRYQVTQFGKPVTLSCSQTLNHNVMYWYQQKSSQAPKLLFHYYDKDFNNEADTPDNFQSRRPNTSFCFLDIRSPGLGDTAMYLCATSRGRGNYNEQFFGPGTRLTVL.

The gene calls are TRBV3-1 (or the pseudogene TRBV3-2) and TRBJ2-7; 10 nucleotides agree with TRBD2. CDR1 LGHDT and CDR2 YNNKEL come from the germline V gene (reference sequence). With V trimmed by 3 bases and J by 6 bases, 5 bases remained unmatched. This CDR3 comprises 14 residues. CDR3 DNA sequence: TGTGCCAGCAGCCATCAGGGGACTAGCGCCGAGCAGTACTTC. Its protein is CASSHQGTSAEQYF.

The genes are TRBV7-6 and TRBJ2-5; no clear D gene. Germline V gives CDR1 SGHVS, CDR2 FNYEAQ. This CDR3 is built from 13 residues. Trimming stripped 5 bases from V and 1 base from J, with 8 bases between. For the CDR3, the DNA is TGTGCCAGCAGCCGAGCAACCCAAGAGACCCAGTACTTC. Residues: CASSRATQETQYF.

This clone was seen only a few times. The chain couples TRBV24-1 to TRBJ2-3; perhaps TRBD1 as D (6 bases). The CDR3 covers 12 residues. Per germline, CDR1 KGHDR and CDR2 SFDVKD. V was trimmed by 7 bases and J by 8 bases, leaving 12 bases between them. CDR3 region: CATSTGMRTQYF. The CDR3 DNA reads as TGTGCCACCAGCACAGGGATGCGTACGCAGTATTTT.

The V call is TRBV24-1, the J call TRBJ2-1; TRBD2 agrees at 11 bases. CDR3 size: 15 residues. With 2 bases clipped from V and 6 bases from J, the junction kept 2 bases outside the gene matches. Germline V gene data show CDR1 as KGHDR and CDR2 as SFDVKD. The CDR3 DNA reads TGTGCCACCAGTGATTCTAGCGGGGGGCTCAATGAGCAGTTCTTC. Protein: CATSDSSGGLNEQFF.

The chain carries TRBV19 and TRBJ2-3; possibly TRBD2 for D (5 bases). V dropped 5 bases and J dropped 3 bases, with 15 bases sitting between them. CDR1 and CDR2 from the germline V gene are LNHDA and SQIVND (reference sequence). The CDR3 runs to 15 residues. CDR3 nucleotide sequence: TGTGCCAGTAGTTTCGTACGGGGTCATACAGATACGCAGTATTTT. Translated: CASSFVRGHTDTQYF.

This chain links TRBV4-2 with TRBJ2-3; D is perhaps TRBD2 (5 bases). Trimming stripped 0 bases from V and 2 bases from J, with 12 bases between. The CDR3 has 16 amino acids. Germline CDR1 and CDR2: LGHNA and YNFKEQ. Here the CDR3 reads CASSQERVAFTDTQYF. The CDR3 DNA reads TGTGCCAGCAGCCAAGAGCGGGTAGCCTTCACAGATACGCAGTATTTT.

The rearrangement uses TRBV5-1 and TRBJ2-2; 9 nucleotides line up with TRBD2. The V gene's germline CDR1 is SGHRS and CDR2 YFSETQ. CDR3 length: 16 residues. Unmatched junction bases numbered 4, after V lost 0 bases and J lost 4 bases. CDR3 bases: TGCGCCAGCAGCTTGGTTAGCGGGAGCGGCACCGGGGAGCTGTTTTTT. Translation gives CASSLVSGSGTGELFF.

DNA of the CDR3: TGTGCCAGCAGTGACTCGAGCGCGGGATACGAGCAGTTCTTC. Its protein is CASSDSSAGYEQFF. J is TRBJ2-1 and V is TRBV6-4; the D gene is possibly TRBD2 (6 bases). There are 14 residues in the CDR3. Between the trimmed V and J ends, which lost 0 bases and 10 bases, there was a span of 13 bases. Germline CDR1 MRHNA, CDR2 SNTAGT.

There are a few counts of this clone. The DNA of the CDR3 is TGTGCCAGCAGCGTAGTGCCGTTGGTGTGGGCAGGGTTTGGGGCCAACGTCCTGACTTTC. Translation gives CASSVVPLVWAGFGANVLTF. V usage is TRBV9 and J usage is TRBJ2-6; D might be TRBD1 (5 bases). This CDR3 is 20 amino acids long. Germline lookup yields CDR1 SGDLS and CDR2 YYNGEE. V was shortened by 0 bases and J by 3 bases, with 22 bases between the two germline ends.

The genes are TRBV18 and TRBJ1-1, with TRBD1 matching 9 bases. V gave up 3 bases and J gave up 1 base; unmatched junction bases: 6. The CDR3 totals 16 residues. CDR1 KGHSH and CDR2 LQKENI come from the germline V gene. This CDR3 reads CASSPLQGATNTEAFF. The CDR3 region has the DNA TGTGCCAGCTCACCTTTACAGGGGGCGACGAACACTGAAGCTTTCTTT.

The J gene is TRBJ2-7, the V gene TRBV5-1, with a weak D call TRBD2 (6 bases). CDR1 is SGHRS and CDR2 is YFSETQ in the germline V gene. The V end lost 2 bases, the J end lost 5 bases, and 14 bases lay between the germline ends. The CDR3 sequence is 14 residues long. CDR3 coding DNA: TGCGCCAGCAGCTTCCGGGACTCCGCACACGAGCAGTACTTC. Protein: CASSFRDSAHEQYF.

Here the CDR3 DNA reads TGTGCCAGCAGCTTTTCGAGCGGGACAAACAATGAGCAGTTCTTC. This gives the protein CASSFSSGTNNEQFF. V gene TRBV7-8 combines with J gene TRBJ2-1, with D possibly being TRBD2 (7 bases). This CDR3 is built from 15 residues. The V gene lost 3 bases and the J gene lost 5 bases, with 14 bases spanning the gap. CDR1 and CDR2 from the germline V gene are SGHVS and FQNEAQ.

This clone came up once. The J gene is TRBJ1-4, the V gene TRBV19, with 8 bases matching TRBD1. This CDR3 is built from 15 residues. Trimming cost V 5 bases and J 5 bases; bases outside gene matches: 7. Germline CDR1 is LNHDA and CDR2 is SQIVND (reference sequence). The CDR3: CASSQQTGVNEKLFF. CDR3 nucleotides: TGTGCCAGTAGTCAACAGACAGGGGTGAATGAAAAACTGTTTTTT.

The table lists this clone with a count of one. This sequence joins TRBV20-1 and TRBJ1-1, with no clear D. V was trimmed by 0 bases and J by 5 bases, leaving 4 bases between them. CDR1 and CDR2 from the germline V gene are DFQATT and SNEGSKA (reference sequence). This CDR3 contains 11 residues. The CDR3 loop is CSARDPTEAFF. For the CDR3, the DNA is TGCAGTGCTAGAGACCCTACTGAAGCTTTCTTT.

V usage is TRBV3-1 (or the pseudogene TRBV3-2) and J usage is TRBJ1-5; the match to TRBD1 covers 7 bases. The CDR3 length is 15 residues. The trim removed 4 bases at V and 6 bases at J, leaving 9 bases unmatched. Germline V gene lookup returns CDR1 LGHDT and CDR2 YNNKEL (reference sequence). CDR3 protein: CASSPDRETLQPQHF. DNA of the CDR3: TGTGCCAGCAGCCCTGACAGGGAAACACTTCAGCCCCAGCATTTT.

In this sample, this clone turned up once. This chain's CDR3 is CASSLPGLSHEQYF. In DNA form, the CDR3 reads TGTGCCAGTAGTCTTCCGGGACTATCTCACGAGCAGTACTTC. The chain combines TRBV19 with TRBJ2-7; 7 bases line up with TRBD2. The CDR3 sequence is 14 residues long. V lost 5 bases to trimming and J lost 5 bases; unmatched junction nucleotides: 9. Germline V gene sequence: CDR1 LNHDA, CDR2 SQIVND (reference sequence).

The CDR3 DNA is TGTGCCAGCAGCCAAGGAGCGATCATTCAGTACTTC. It specifies CASSQGAIIQYF. This chain links TRBV4-2 with TRBJ2-4, with D uncertain. The CDR3 consists of 12 residues. From germline, CDR1 is LGHNA and CDR2 YNFKEQ. V lost 1 base, J lost 9 bases, and 7 bases lay in between.